This TCR beta chain came from a study of cytomegalovirus exposure and HLA in healthy donors. General study findings and limits: A few CMV-associated chains were confirmed in vitro to be specific for CMV antigens. Sequencing depth roughly uniform across donors was assumed in presence/absence analyses. Later analysis identified about 15,000 TCR beta sequences associated with HLA alleles, using a false discovery rate threshold of 0.05.

Of note for this clone: Antigen specificity is unknown.

This CDR3 contains 15 residues. The germline CDR1 and CDR2 sequences are MDHEN and SYDVKM. V lost 2 bases and J lost 7, with 17 bases in between. 60 Vbeta and 13 Jbeta primers were used in PCR. Sequencing used immunoSEQ multiplex PCR; TCRdb keeps in-frame clones, though not all of them. The table shows around 80,000 clones, with over 65% occurring only once. V gene TRBV28 combines with J gene TRBJ1-2; no clear D gene. The sequenced material came from PBMCs. This receptor was obtained from a man aged 35-49 years in good health and CMV-seropositive. The CDR3 nucleotides are TGTGCCAGCAGTTTAACCCTTGGAGGGCCCCTTGGCTACACCTTC. It translates to CASSLTLGGPLGYTF.